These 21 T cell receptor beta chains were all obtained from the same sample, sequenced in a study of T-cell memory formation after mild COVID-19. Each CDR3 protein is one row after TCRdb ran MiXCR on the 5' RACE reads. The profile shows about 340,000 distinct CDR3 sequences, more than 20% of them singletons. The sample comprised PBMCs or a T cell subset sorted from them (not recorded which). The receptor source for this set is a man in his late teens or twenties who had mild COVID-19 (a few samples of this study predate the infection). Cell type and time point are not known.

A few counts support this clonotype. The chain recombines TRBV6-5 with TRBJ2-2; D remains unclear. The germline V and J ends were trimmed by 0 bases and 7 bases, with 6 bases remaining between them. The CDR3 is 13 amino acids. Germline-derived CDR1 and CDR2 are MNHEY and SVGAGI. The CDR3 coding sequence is TGTGCCAGCAGTTACTCGATTGTCGGGGAGCTGTTTTTT. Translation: CASSYSIVGELFF.

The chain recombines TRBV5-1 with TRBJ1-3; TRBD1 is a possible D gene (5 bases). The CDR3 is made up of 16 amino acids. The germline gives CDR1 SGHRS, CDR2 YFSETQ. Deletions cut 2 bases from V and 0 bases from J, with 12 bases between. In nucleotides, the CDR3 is TGCGCCAGCAGCTTAGGACACATCAACTCTGGAAACACCATATATTTT. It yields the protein CASSLGHINSGNTIYF.

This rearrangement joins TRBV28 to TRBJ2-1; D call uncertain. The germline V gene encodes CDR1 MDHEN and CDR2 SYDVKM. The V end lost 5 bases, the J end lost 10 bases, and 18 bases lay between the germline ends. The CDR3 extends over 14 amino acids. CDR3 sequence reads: CASSARLELREQFF. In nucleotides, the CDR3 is TGTGCCAGCAGTGCCCGACTGGAACTACGCGAGCAGTTCTTC.

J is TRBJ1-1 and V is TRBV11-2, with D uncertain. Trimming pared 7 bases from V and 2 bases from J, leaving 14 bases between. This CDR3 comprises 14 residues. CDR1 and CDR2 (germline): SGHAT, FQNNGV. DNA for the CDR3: TGTGCCAGCACCTTCCTCGGACCTAACACTGAAGCTTTCTTT. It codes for CASTFLGPNTEAFF.

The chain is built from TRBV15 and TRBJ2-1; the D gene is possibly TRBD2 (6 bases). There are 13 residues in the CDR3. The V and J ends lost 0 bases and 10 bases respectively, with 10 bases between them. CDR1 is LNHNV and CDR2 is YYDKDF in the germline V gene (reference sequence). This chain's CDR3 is CATSRDLEGEQFF. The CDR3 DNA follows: TGTGCCACCAGCAGAGATTTGGAGGGCGAGCAGTTCTTC.

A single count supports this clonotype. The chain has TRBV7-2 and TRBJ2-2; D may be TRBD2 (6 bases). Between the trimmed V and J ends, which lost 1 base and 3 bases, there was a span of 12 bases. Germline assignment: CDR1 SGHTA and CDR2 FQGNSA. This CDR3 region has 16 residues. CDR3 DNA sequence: TGTGCCAGCAGCTTAGTAACGGGGGTGCACACCGGGGAGCTGTTTTTT. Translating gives CASSLVTGVHTGELFF. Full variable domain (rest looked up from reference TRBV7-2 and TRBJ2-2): GAGVSQSPSNKVTEKGKDVELRCDPISGHTALYWYRQSLGQGLEFLIYFQGNSAPDKSGLPSDRFSAERTGGSVSTLTIQRTQQEDSAVYLCASSLVTGVHTGELFFGEGSRLTVL.

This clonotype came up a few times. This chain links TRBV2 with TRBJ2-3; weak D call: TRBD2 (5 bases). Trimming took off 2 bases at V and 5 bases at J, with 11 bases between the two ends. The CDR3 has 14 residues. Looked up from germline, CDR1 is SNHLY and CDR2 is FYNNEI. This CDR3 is CASSEWLTIDTQYF. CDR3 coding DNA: TGTGCCAGCAGTGAATGGTTGACTATAGATACGCAGTATTTT. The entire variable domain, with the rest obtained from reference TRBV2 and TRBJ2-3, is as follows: EPEVTQTPSHQVTQMGQEVILRCVPISNHLYFYWYRQILGQKVEFLVSFYNNEISEKSEIFDDQFSVERPDGSNFTLKIRSTKLEDSAMYFCASSEWLTIDTQYFGPGTRLTVL.

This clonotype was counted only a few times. CDR3 nucleotide sequence: TGTGCCAGCAGCCGACAAGGGGGCGGCAATCAGCCCCAGCATTTT. Protein sequence: CASSRQGGGNQPQHF. The V and J genes are TRBV7-2 and TRBJ1-5; 7 bases are shared with TRBD1. J was trimmed by 2 bases and V by 5 bases; bases with no gene match: 6. The length of the CDR3 is 15 residues. The germline gives CDR1 SGHTA, CDR2 FQGNSA. Full variable domain (remainder filled in from reference TRBV7-2 and TRBJ1-5): GAGVSQSPSNKVTEKGKDVELRCDPISGHTALYWYRQSLGQGLEFLIYFQGNSAPDKSGLPSDRFSAERTGGSVSTLTIQRTQQEDSAVYLCASSRQGGGNQPQHFGDGTRLSIL.

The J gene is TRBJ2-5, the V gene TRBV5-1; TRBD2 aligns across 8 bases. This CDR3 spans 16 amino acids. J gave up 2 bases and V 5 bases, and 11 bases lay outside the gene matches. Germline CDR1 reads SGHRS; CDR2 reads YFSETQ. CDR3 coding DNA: TGCGCCAGCAGGGGGGCACCGAGCGGGGGTCAAGAGACCCAGTACTTC. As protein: CASRGAPSGGQETQYF. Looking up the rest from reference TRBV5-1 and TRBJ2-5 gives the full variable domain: KAGVTQTPRYLIKTRGQQVTLSCSPISGHRSVSWYQQTPGQGLQFLFEYFSETQRNKGNFPGRFSGRQFSNSRSEMNVSTLELGDSALYLCASRGAPSGGQETQYFGPGTRLLVL.

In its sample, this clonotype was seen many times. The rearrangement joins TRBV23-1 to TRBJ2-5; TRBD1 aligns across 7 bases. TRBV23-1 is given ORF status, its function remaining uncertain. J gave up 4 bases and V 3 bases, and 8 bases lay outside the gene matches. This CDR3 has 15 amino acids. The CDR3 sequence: CASSHVSRGRETQYF. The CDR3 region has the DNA TGCGCCAGCAGTCACGTATCGAGGGGGCGAGAGACCCAGTACTTC.

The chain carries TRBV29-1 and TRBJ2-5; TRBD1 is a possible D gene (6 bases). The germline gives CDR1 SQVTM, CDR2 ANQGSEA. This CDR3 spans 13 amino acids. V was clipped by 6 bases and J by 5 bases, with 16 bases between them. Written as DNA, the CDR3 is TGCAGCGTGGCCCCTGGGGGCTGGGAGACCCAGTACTTC. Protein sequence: CSVAPGGWETQYF.

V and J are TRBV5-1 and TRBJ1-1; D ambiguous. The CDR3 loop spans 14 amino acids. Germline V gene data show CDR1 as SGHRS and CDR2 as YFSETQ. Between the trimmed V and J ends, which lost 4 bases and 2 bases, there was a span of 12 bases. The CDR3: CASSGVVGNTEAFF. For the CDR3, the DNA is TGCGCCAGCAGCGGAGTTGTGGGTAACACTGAAGCTTTCTTT.

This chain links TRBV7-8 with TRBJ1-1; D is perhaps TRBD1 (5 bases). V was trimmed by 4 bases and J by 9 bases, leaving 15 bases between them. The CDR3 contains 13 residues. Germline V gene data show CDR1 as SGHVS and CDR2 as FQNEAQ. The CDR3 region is CASSSGRGGKAFF. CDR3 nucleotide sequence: TGTGCCAGCAGCTCAGGGCGAGGCGGCAAAGCTTTCTTT.

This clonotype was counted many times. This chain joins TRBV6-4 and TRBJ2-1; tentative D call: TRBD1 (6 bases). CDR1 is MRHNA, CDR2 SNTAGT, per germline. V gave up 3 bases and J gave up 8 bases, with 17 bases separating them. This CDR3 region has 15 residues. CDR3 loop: CASSEGATRGYEQFF. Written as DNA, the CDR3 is TGTGCCAGCAGTGAGGGGGCCACTAGAGGCTATGAGCAGTTCTTC.

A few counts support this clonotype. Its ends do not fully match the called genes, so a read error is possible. Written as DNA, the CDR3 is TGTGCCAGCAGAGAGGGACTACTGCGTGGATCGTCTTTC. Amino acids: CASREGLLRGSSF. The chain joins TRBV2 to TRBJ1-5; a weak D match, TRBD1 (5 bases). The CDR3 covers 13 residues. The V gene's germline CDR1 is SNHLY and CDR2 FYNNEI.

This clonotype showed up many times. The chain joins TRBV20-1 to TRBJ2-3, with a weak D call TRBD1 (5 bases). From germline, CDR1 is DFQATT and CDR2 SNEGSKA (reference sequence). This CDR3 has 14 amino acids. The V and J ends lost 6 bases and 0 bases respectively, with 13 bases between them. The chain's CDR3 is CSAVDKSSTDTQYF. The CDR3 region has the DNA TGCAGTGCCGTGGACAAATCTAGCACAGATACGCAGTATTTT.

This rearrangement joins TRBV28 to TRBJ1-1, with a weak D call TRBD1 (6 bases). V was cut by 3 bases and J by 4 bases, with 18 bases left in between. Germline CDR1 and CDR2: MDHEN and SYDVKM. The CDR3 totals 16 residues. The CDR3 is CASSFAPLDRPTEAFF. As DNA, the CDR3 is TGTGCCAGCAGTTTCGCCCCCCTAGACAGGCCCACTGAAGCTTTCTTT.

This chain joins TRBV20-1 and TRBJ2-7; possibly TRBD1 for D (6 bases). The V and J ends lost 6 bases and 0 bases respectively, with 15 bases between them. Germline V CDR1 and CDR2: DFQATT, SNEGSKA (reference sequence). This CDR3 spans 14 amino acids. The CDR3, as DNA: TGCAGTGCGAGCCGACAGGCCAGCTCCTACGAGCAGTACGTC. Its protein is CSASRQASSYEQYV.

CDR3 loop: CASSLPGQGKYNEQFF. The CDR3 bases are TGTGCCAGCAGCTTACCCGGACAGGGGAAATACAATGAGCAGTTCTTC. The chain uses TRBV7-2 and TRBJ2-1; 9 bases agree with TRBD1. The CDR3 length is 16 residues. After removal of 2 bases from V and 4 bases from J, the junction contained 6 bases not matched to a gene. The germline V gene has CDR1 SGHTA and CDR2 FQGNSA.

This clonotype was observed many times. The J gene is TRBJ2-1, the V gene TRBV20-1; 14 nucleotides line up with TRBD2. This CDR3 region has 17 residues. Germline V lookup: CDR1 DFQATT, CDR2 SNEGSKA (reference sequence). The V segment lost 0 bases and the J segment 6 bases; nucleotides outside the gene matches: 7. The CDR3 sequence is CSARDRGLAGAPNEQFF. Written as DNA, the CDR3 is TGCAGTGCTAGAGATAGGGGACTAGCGGGGGCCCCCAATGAGCAGTTCTTC.

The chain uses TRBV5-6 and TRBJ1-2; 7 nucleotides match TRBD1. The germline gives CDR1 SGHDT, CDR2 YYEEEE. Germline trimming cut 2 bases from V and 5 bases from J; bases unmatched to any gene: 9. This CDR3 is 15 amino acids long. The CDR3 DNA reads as TGTGCCAGCAGCTTTATATCGGACAGGTGGTATGGCTACACCTTC. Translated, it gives CASSFISDRWYGYTF.